This T cell receptor (beta chain) is drawn from a study of T cells in localized non-small cell lung cancer. In the case of this clone: Its cognate antigen is unknown.

V lost 6 bases and J lost 8; bases outside the gene matches: 10. The CDR3 runs 15 residues. CDR1 ENHRY and CDR2 SYGVKD come from the germline V gene. General observations from the study: A median of 57 of the top 100 tumor clones appeared in adjacent lung, which was paired and uninvolved. Clonality peaked in uninvolved adjacent lung rather than tumor.

The assay was immunoSEQ multiplex PCR, and TCRdb's table has in-frame clones only and misses some. The data hold 10,000 to 15,000 clones, with about four fifths observed a single time. The sequence came from a male donor at least 60 years old with stage I squamous cell lung carcinoma. V is TRBV10-3 and J is TRBJ2-1; 10 bases align to TRBD1. This specimen was peripheral blood, taken before any cancer treatment. This chain's CDR3 is CAISSGQGVGDEQFF. The CDR3 DNA reads as TGTGCCATCAGCTCCGGACAGGGGGTTGGCGATGAGCAGTTCTTC.